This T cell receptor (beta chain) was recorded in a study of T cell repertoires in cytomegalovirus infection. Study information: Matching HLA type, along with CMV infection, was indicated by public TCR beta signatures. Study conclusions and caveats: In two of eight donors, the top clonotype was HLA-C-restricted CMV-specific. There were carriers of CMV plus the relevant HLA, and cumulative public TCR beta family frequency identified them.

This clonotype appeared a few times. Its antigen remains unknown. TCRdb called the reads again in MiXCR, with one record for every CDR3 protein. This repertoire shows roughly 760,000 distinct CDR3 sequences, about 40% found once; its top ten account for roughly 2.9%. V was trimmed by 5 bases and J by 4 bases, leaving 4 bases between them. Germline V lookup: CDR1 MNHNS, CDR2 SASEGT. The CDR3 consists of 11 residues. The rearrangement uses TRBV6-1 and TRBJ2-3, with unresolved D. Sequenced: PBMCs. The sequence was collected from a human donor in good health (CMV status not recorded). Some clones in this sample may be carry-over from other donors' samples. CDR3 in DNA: TGTGCCAGCAGTACGTCAGATACGCAGTATTTT. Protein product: CASSTSDTQYF.